The sequence of this TCR beta chain was determined in a study of blood T cell repertoires in COVID-19. Study background: Acute and convalescent COVID-19 samples came from the United States, Italy and Spain. T cells, B-cell-depleted T cells, or PBMCs provided the cDNA or gDNA that served as material.

Authors' analysis steps: The authors estimated nucleated cell counts from reference gene primer amplification. Clones were sequenced by immunoSEQ multiplex PCR, and TCRdb holds only the in-frame ones, with some missing. The DNA gave D and trimming, while V, J and clone size come from that table. The top ten hold less than 2% of the sample, which has approximately 100,000 clones, 85% seen once. The CDR3 has 13 amino acids. The germline V gene encodes CDR1 KGHSH and CDR2 LQKENI. V lost 6 bases to trimming and J lost 3 bases; unmatched junction nucleotides: 4. This TCR came from a woman between 65 and 79 years old with active or convalescent COVID-19. The chain has TRBV18 and TRBJ2-7; 8 bases fit TRBD1. The sample was peripheral blood. The CDR3 loop reads CASSRDRIYEQYF. CDR3 DNA: TGTGCCAGCTCCCGGGACAGGATCTACGAGCAGTACTTC.